Shown below are 24 T cell receptor beta chains from a single sample sequenced in a study of T cells after yellow fever vaccination. TCRdb re-derived calls from the 5' RACE reads in MiXCR, one entry per CDR3 protein. The sample includes 450,000 to 550,000 distinct CDR3 sequences, around 21% of them seen just once. The sequencing used PBMCs, collected 15 days after the yellow fever booster vaccination. The receptors were gathered from a man aged 30 to 39 who received the YFV17D yellow fever vaccine.

This clonotype came up a few times. The V gene is TRBV10-2, the J gene TRBJ2-1; 9 bases match TRBD1. CDR1 and CDR2 (germline): WSHSY, SAAADI. The CDR3 totals 15 residues. V shed 7 bases, J shed 2 bases, and the junction held 6 bases outside the gene matches. In nucleotides, the CDR3 is TGCGCCAGCATGAGAGACAGGGGGGCCTACAATGAGCAGTTCTTC. This encodes CASMRDRGAYNEQFF.

This chain uses TRBV11-2 with TRBJ2-1, with 8 bases lining up with TRBD1. The V segment lost 3 bases and the J segment 8 bases; nucleotides outside the gene matches: 9. The CDR3 is 15 residues long. Germline CDR1 reads SGHAT; CDR2 reads FQNNGV. The CDR3 DNA is TGTGCCAGCAGCTTCAGACAGGGGACCCTTGATGAGCAGTTCTTC. It encodes CASSFRQGTLDEQFF.

This clonotype was found a few times. V usage is TRBV7-9 and J usage is TRBJ1-2; TRBD1 aligns across 9 bases. The CDR3 has 14 residues. CDR1 and CDR2 (germline): SEHNR, FQNEAQ (reference sequence). J gave up 5 bases and V 4 bases, and 5 bases lay outside the gene matches. The CDR3 is CASSYGGQGYGYTF. The CDR3 DNA reads TGTGCCAGCAGCTACGGGGGACAGGGTTATGGCTACACCTTC. Full variable domain (rest looked up from reference TRBV7-9 and TRBJ1-2): DTGVSQNPRHKITKRGQNVTFRCDPISEHNRLYWYRQTLGQGPEFLTYFQNEAQLEKSRLLSDRFSAERPKGSFSTLEIQRTEQGDSAMYLCASSYGGQGYGYTFGSGTRLTVV.

This chain uses TRBV20-1 with TRBJ1-4; tentative D call: TRBD1 (6 bases). Germline loops: CDR1 DFQATT, CDR2 SNEGSKA (reference sequence). The CDR3 is made up of 14 amino acids. Trimming took 3 bases from V and 4 from J, leaving 12 bases between them. CDR3 region: CSASGGEGNEKLFF. CDR3 DNA: TGCAGTGCTAGCGGGGGCGAGGGTAATGAAAAACTGTTTTTT.

V gene TRBV7-9 combines with J gene TRBJ1-2; 9 bases align to TRBD1. The V and J ends lost 3 bases and 1 base, in that order; junction bases with no gene match: 3. CDR1 SEHNR and CDR2 FQNEAQ come from the germline V gene (reference sequence). CDR3 length: 15 residues. DNA of the CDR3: TGTGCCAGCAGCTTCACAGGGGGCGTTAACTATGGCTACACCTTC. Translated: CASSFTGGVNYGYTF.

This clonotype has a handful of counts. The gene calls are TRBV12-3 or TRBV12-4 and TRBJ2-1; 8 bases map to TRBD1. The V gene end was trimmed by 4 bases and the J gene end by 7 bases; junction bases not matched to a gene: 6. CDR3 size: 14 residues. This chain's CDR3 is CASSWGQAANEQFF. In DNA, the CDR3 is TGTGCCAGCAGTTGGGGACAGGCAGCTAATGAGCAGTTCTTC.

The sample holds a few counts of this clonotype. J is TRBJ2-1 and V is TRBV11-1, with no clear D. The CDR3 is 14 residues long. CDR1 and CDR2 (germline): SGHAT, FQDESV (reference sequence). The V gene lost 1 base and the J gene lost 3 bases, with 7 bases spanning the gap. This CDR3 is CASSLGSGYNEQFF. The CDR3 region has the DNA TGTGCCAGCAGCTTAGGGAGTGGCTACAATGAGCAGTTCTTC.

This sequence joins TRBV7-2 and TRBJ2-7; D unresolved. Germline V gene data show CDR1 as SGHTA and CDR2 as FQGNSA. V was clipped by 5 bases and J by 0 bases, with 14 bases between them. The CDR3 length is 15 residues. CDR3 protein: CASSPDGSSSYEQYF. The DNA of the CDR3 is TGTGCCAGCAGCCCGGACGGATCCAGCTCCTACGAGCAGTACTTC.

In this sample, this clonotype turned up a few times. The chain recombines TRBV20-1 with TRBJ2-2; D is undetermined. The CDR3 is 16 amino acids. V dropped 5 bases and J dropped 0 bases, with 16 bases sitting between them. The germline V gene encodes CDR1 DFQATT and CDR2 SNEGSKA (reference sequence). The CDR3 DNA sequence: TGCAGTGCTCCTCCCCCAAAGGCAGCGAACACCGGGGAGCTGTTTTTT. Translation: CSAPPPKAANTGELFF.

A few counts support this clonotype. The rearrangement uses TRBV14 and TRBJ2-2; TRBD2 aligns across 10 bases. The CDR3 has 16 residues. V shed 2 bases and J 1 base; nucleotides not matched to a gene: 1. Germline-derived CDR1 and CDR2 are SGHDN and FVKESK. The CDR3 DNA sequence: TGTGCCAGCAGCCAATGGACTAGCGGGAACACCGGGGAGCTGTTTTTT. Translating it yields CASSQWTSGNTGELFF.

The chain has TRBV5-1 and TRBJ2-1; D is perhaps TRBD1 or TRBD2 (7 bases each). The V gene's germline CDR1 is SGHRS and CDR2 YFSETQ. This CDR3 is built from 16 residues. Trimming stripped 0 bases from V and 2 bases from J, with 12 bases between. For the CDR3, the DNA is TGCGCCAGCAGCTTGGTTCAGGGGGGGACCTACAATGAGCAGTTCTTC. As protein: CASSLVQGGTYNEQFF.

The chain is built from TRBV7-6 and TRBJ2-1, with a possible D match to TRBD2 (5 bases). The CDR3 consists of 12 residues. From germline, CDR1 is SGHVS and CDR2 FNYEAQ. With 4 bases removed from V and 5 bases from J, the gap between germline ends came to 6 bases. As DNA, the CDR3 is TGTGCCAGCAGCTCGGGAAACAATGAGCAGTTCTTC. It codes for CASSSGNNEQFF.

The J gene is TRBJ1-2, the V gene TRBV12-3 or TRBV12-4; TRBD1 might be the D (5 bases). Trimming removed 4 bases from V and 2 bases from J, with 14 bases in between. CDR3 length: 15 amino acids. The CDR3 nucleotides read TGTGCCAGCAGTTCTAACCGGGGCAAGAACTATGGCTACACCTTC. It translates to CASSSNRGKNYGYTF.

The chain joins TRBV7-2 to TRBJ2-1; 7 bases line up with TRBD2. The CDR3 contains 16 residues. Looked up from germline, CDR1 is SGHTA and CDR2 is FQGNSA. V trimming: 0 bases; J trimming: 3 bases; junction bases outside the gene matches: 5. The CDR3 here is CASSLATSSGYNEQFF. In DNA form, the CDR3 reads TGTGCCAGCAGCTTAGCAACGTCTAGCGGCTACAATGAGCAGTTCTTC. The variable domain in full, with the rest retrieved from reference TRBV7-2 and TRBJ2-1, is GAGVSQSPSNKVTEKGKDVELRCDPISGHTALYWYRQSLGQGLEFLIYFQGNSAPDKSGLPSDRFSAERTGGSVSTLTIQRTQQEDSAVYLCASSLATSSGYNEQFFGPGTRLTVL.

V gene TRBV9 combines with J gene TRBJ2-1; tentatively, D is TRBD2 (6 bases). The CDR3 has 17 residues. V dropped 0 bases and J dropped 2 bases, with 15 bases sitting between them. Germline V gene lookup returns CDR1 SGDLS and CDR2 YYNGEE. DNA of the CDR3: TGTGCCAGCAGCGTAGATGCGGCGGGGAGTACCTACAATGAGCAGTTCTTC. It codes for CASSVDAAGSTYNEQFF. Full variable domain (rest looked up from reference TRBV9 and TRBJ2-1): DSGVTQTPKHLITATGQRVTLRCSPRSGDLSVYWYQQSLDQGLQFLIQYYNGEERAKGNILERFSAQQFPDLHSELNLSSLELGDSALYFCASSVDAAGSTYNEQFFGPGTRLTVL.

This chain links TRBV19 with TRBJ1-2; 8 bases agree with TRBD1. Germline V lookup: CDR1 LNHDA, CDR2 SQIVND (reference sequence). The V gene end was trimmed by 7 bases and the J gene end by 7 bases; junction bases not matched to a gene: 11. CDR3 length: 14 amino acids. The DNA for the CDR3 is TGTGCCAGTACAACCCAGGACAGGGTATCTGGCTACACCTTC. Its translation is CASTTQDRVSGYTF.

The sample holds a few counts of this clonotype. This sequence joins TRBV20-1 and TRBJ2-7, with D maybe TRBD2 (6 bases). CDR1 and CDR2 from the germline V gene are DFQATT and SNEGSKA (reference sequence). Trimming left V 0 bases short and J 0 bases short, with 9 bases between. This CDR3 comprises 14 residues. CDR3 in amino acids: CSARDGGNSYEQYF. CDR3 sequence (DNA): TGCAGTGCTAGAGACGGAGGGAACTCCTACGAGCAGTACTTC.

The chain combines TRBV4-3 with TRBJ2-7; no clear D gene. The germline gives CDR1 LGHNA, CDR2 YSLEER. The CDR3 is 13 residues long. V gave up 2 bases and J gave up 7 bases, with 12 bases separating them. The CDR3 sequence: CASSQNHLGEQYF. The CDR3, as DNA: TGCGCCAGCAGCCAAAACCATTTGGGTGAGCAGTACTTC.

This chain joins TRBV27 and TRBJ2-7; 13 nucleotides align to TRBD2. Germline V gene lookup returns CDR1 MNHEY and CDR2 SMNVEV (reference sequence). V lost 7 bases and J lost 11; bases outside the gene matches: 11. The length of the CDR3 is 14 residues. The chain's CDR3 is CASKVAGGLAGEYF. The CDR3 DNA is TGTGCCAGCAAAGTAGCGGGAGGACTAGCGGGAGAGTACTTC.

This rearrangement joins TRBV20-1 to TRBJ1-4; 9 bases are a match to TRBD1. V dropped 6 bases and J dropped 6; count of bases not matched to a gene: 5. Germline loops: CDR1 DFQATT, CDR2 SNEGSKA (reference sequence). CDR3 length equals 13 residues. The CDR3 DNA reads TGCAGTGCCTCGACAGGGGGAGATGAAAAACTGTTTTTT. This codes for CSASTGGDEKLFF.

The J gene is TRBJ2-7, the V gene TRBV20-1; TRBD1 might be the D (5 bases). This CDR3 has 13 residues. V lost 0 bases and J lost 6, with 12 bases in between. Germline CDR1 is DFQATT and CDR2 is SNEGSKA (reference sequence). CDR3 amino acids: CSARDARTPEQYF. Here the CDR3 DNA reads TGCAGTGCTAGAGATGCGCGGACACCCGAGCAGTACTTC.

In its sample, this clonotype was seen a few times. V gene TRBV20-1 combines with J gene TRBJ2-4, with 11 bases matching TRBD2. CDR1 DFQATT and CDR2 SNEGSKA come from the germline V gene (reference sequence). This CDR3 has 16 amino acids. V lost 5 bases and J lost 2; bases outside the gene matches: 8. The CDR3 nucleotides read TGCAGTGCTTCCCAGACTAGCGGGAAAACCAAAAACATTCAGTACTTC. It translates to CSASQTSGKTKNIQYF.

The chain is built from TRBV3-1 and TRBJ2-1, with D tentatively TRBD1 or TRBD2 (5 bases each). V was shortened by 3 bases and J by 9 bases, with 21 bases between the two germline ends. Germline CDR1 and CDR2: LGHDT and YNNKEL (reference sequence). The CDR3 totals 16 residues. CDR3 DNA sequence: TGTGCCAGCAGCCAGATGGGGACCCCCCTATCCGGTGAGCAGTTCTTC. The encoded protein is CASSQMGTPLSGEQFF.

This sequence joins TRBV7-8 and TRBJ1-2, with TRBD1 matching over 9 bases. The CDR3 has 16 amino acids. From germline, CDR1 is SGHVS and CDR2 FQNEAQ. After removal of 2 bases from V and 8 bases from J, the junction contained 12 bases not matched to a gene. The CDR3 region has the DNA TGTGCCAGCAGCTTACTGAAACCGGGACAGGGTGCGGGCTACACCTTC. Translation gives CASSLLKPGQGAGYTF.